This passage covers 13 T cell receptor beta chains from one sample sequenced in a study of CD8+ T cells in alopecia areata. Treatment described: oral pan-JAK inhibitor, 5-10 mg twice daily. cDNA serving as the sequencing template came from extracted, reverse transcribed RNA. Generated by immunoSEQ multiplex PCR, the TCRdb table keeps only in-frame clones and is missing some. The repertoire holds some 200,000 clones, with more than 45% as singletons. Sequencing used CD4+ T cells sorted from blood, obtained at week 4, from a patient treated with tofacitinib. These receptors were taken from a human donor with alopecia areata.

The rearrangement links TRBV20-1 to TRBJ1-4; D not resolved. Germline loops: CDR1 DFQATT, CDR2 SNEGSKA (reference sequence). V was clipped by 6 bases and J by 7 bases, with 9 bases between them. This CDR3 has 11 amino acids. DNA of the CDR3: TGCAGTGCGGATGTTCGTGAAAAACTGTTTTTT. This gives the protein CSADVREKLFF.

This clone was seen a single time. The V and J genes are TRBV5-1 and TRBJ2-7, with 7 nucleotides matching TRBD2. The J segment lost 6 bases and the V segment lost 0 bases, leaving 6 bases of the junction unmatched. Germline loops: CDR1 SGHRS, CDR2 YFSETQ. The CDR3 runs 14 residues. CDR3 residues: CASSLDEGRAEQYF. The DNA for the CDR3 is TGCGCCAGCAGCTTGGATGAAGGGAGGGCCGAGCAGTACTTC.

The CDR3 spells CASGRTGVGGYTF. CDR3 nucleotides: TGTGCCAGCGGAAGGACAGGGGTGGGTGGCTACACCTTC. This chain connects TRBV25-1 to TRBJ1-2, with 9 positions matching TRBD1. Looked up from germline, CDR1 is MGHDK and CDR2 is SYGVNS. The length of the CDR3 is 13 residues. Trimming took 8 bases from V and 7 from J; bases not matched to a gene: 8.

The gene calls are TRBV9 and TRBJ1-6; D gene ambiguous. Germline V lookup: CDR1 SGDLS, CDR2 YYNGEE. Trimming removed 0 bases from V and 6 bases from J, with 16 bases in between. This CDR3 is 17 amino acids long. The CDR3 sequence: CASSVEVFADSNSPLHF. The CDR3 nucleotides are TGTGCCAGCAGCGTAGAAGTTTTCGCTGATTCTAATTCACCCCTCCACTTT.

The chain employs TRBV5-6 and TRBJ2-1, with D unclear. Looked up from germline, CDR1 is SGHDT and CDR2 is YYEEEE. V was clipped by 2 bases and J by 3 bases, with 12 bases between them. The CDR3 runs to 15 residues. The CDR3 region has the DNA TGTGCCAGCAGCTTCGGACGGGTGTTCTACAATGAGCAGTTCTTC. This sequence encodes CASSFGRVFYNEQFF.

The V call is TRBV7-3, the J call TRBJ2-3; TRBD2 is a possible D gene (6 bases). CDR3 length: 12 residues. V lost 5 bases to trimming and J lost 5 bases, with 8 bases between them. The germline V gene encodes CDR1 SGHTA and CDR2 FQGTGA. The CDR3 nucleotides are TGTGCCAGCAGCCCCGGGGGAGATACGCAGTATTTT. Residues: CASSPGGDTQYF.

This chain's CDR3 is CASSPALWPGQGVYGYTF. Written as DNA, the CDR3 is TGTGCCAGCAGCCCCGCCCTTTGGCCCGGACAGGGTGTCTATGGCTACACCTTC. V and J are TRBV7-2 and TRBJ1-2; 8 bases are shared with TRBD1. The CDR3 extends over 18 amino acids. V trimming: 5 bases; J trimming: 4 bases; junction bases outside the gene matches: 18. The germline CDR1 and CDR2 sequences are SGHTA and FQGNSA.

This chain links TRBV5-1 with TRBJ2-5, with TRBD1 matching 8 bases. Germline lookup yields CDR1 SGHRS and CDR2 YFSETQ. The V gene end was trimmed by 5 bases and the J gene end by 4 bases; junction bases not matched to a gene: 7. The CDR3 loop spans 14 amino acids. In nucleotides, the CDR3 is TGCGCCAGCAGTGGACAGGGAGGAGGAGAGACCCAGTACTTC. Protein: CASSGQGGGETQYF.

The chain combines TRBV5-1 with TRBJ2-5; D is possibly TRBD2 (7 bases). CDR3 length: 16 residues. Germline values: CDR1 SGHRS, CDR2 YFSETQ. V was shortened by 6 bases and J by 1 base, with 19 bases between the two germline ends. CDR3 DNA sequence: TGCGCCAGCACCGAGGGGGGGAGGCCGACCCAAGAGACCCAGTACTTC. It yields the protein CASTEGGRPTQETQYF.

This clone was found a few times. The genes are TRBV19 and TRBJ1-5; the D is unclear. V was pared by 5 bases and J by 6 bases, with 17 bases between. The germline CDR1 and CDR2 sequences are LNHDA and SQIVND (reference sequence). There are 15 residues in the CDR3. This CDR3 is CASSLPLGSGQPQHF. The CDR3 nucleotides read TGTGCCAGTAGTCTCCCGTTGGGGTCTGGTCAGCCCCAGCATTTT.

The gene calls are TRBV14 and TRBJ2-1; 7 positions agree with TRBD1. The CDR3 has 15 residues. Germline loops: CDR1 SGHDN, CDR2 FVKESK. The V segment lost 1 base and the J segment 7 bases; nucleotides outside the gene matches: 7. CDR3 DNA sequence: TGTGCCAGCAGCCAAGTAACAGGGGTAGGGAATGAGCAGTTCTTC. Translation gives CASSQVTGVGNEQFF.

The J gene is TRBJ1-1, the V gene TRBV9, with a tentative D call TRBD1 (6 bases). The germline V gene encodes CDR1 SGDLS and CDR2 YYNGEE. Trimming cost V 0 bases and J 6 bases, with 12 bases left between them. CDR3 size: 14 residues. CDR3 protein: CASSVEGPGAEAFF. Written as DNA, the CDR3 is TGTGCCAGCAGCGTAGAGGGGCCAGGGGCTGAAGCTTTCTTT.

This clone turned up a few times. This sequence joins TRBV25-1 and TRBJ2-1; 8 bases align to TRBD2. Trimming removed 3 bases from V and 0 bases from J; junction bases left unmatched: 7. The CDR3 consists of 17 residues. From germline, CDR1 is MGHDK and CDR2 SYGVNS. CDR3 sequence reads: CASSDPAGERSYNEQFF. The CDR3 DNA follows: TGTGCCAGCAGTGACCCAGCGGGGGAACGCTCCTACAATGAGCAGTTCTTC.